Following are 26 T cell receptor beta chains from one sample sequenced in a study of radiation and T cells in renal cell carcinoma. Using immunoSEQ multiplex PCR, the repertoire was profiled, and TCRdb retains in-frame clones only, with some absent. The sample includes 15,000 to 20,000 clones, approximately 48% seen only once; the top ten take about two fifths. Specified treatment: 15 Gy SBRT to primary tumor, nephrectomy 4 weeks later. This specimen was tumor tissue, taken from a patient whose treatment included radiotherapy and nephrectomy. The source of these receptors is a woman aged 60-75 years with renal cell carcinoma.

This clone has only a few counts. The chain joins TRBV28 to TRBJ2-7; possible D gene TRBD2, 6 bases. The CDR3 contains 16 residues. V lost 4 bases and J lost 0, with 16 bases in between. Germline V gene data show CDR1 as MDHEN and CDR2 as SYDVKM. This CDR3 reads CASSSLGRGNSYEQYF. The CDR3 DNA reads TGTGCCAGCAGTTCACTAGGGCGGGGAAACTCCTACGAGCAGTACTTC.

This CDR3 is CASSYLTLAFF. The CDR3 DNA reads TGTGCCAGCAGTTACCTCACCTTAGCTTTCTTT. The chain combines TRBV6-5 with TRBJ1-1, with D hard to call. Per germline, CDR1 MNHEY and CDR2 SVGAGI. This CDR3 is built from 11 residues. Trimming removed 2 bases from V and 10 bases from J, with 8 bases in between.

This clone was seen a handful of times. The chain has TRBV15 and TRBJ1-5; D is unclear. The CDR3 has 16 amino acids. Per the germline V gene, CDR1 is LNHNV and CDR2 is YYDKDF (reference sequence). The ends were cut back, 5 bases at V and 2 bases at J, with 16 bases in the middle. This CDR3 reads CATSGYGPRGNQPQHF. The CDR3 DNA is TGTGCCACCAGCGGGTACGGGCCAAGGGGCAATCAGCCCCAGCATTTT.

The rearrangement joins TRBV5-1 to TRBJ2-1; TRBD2 is a possible D gene (5 bases). Looked up from germline, CDR1 is SGHRS and CDR2 is YFSETQ. The germline V and J ends were trimmed by 0 bases and 6 bases, with 13 bases remaining between them. This CDR3 spans 15 amino acids. In nucleotides, the CDR3 is TGCGCCAGCAGCTTGGTGGCAGCCCGGGGCAATGAGCAGTTCTTC. Protein sequence: CASSLVAARGNEQFF.

The chain joins TRBV29-1 to TRBJ1-2; the D is unclear. Trimming stripped 6 bases from V and 2 bases from J, with 10 bases between. The CDR3 consists of 12 residues. Germline V lookup: CDR1 SQVTM, CDR2 ANQGSEA. This CDR3 is CSVSDGNYGYTF. The CDR3, as DNA: TGCAGCGTATCTGACGGCAACTATGGCTACACCTTC.

This clone was observed a single time. The chain has TRBV2 and TRBJ1-1; 8 nucleotides match TRBD1. V shed 10 bases and J 4 bases; nucleotides not matched to a gene: 5. Germline V CDR1 and CDR2: SNHLY, FYNNEI. The CDR3 runs 12 residues. The CDR3 region has the DNA TGTGCCACCCTTGACAGGGGCACTGAAGCTTTCTTT. The encoded protein is CATLDRGTEAFF.

This clone is medium-sized by share. This sequence joins TRBV5-5 and TRBJ2-7; D might be TRBD2 (5 bases). The germline CDR1 and CDR2 sequences are SGHKS and YYEKEE (reference sequence). The CDR3 spans 15 residues. Trimming shortened V by 0 bases and J by 4 bases, and 14 bases separated the two germline ends. CDR3 residues: CASSLARGRGYEQYF. In nucleotides, the CDR3 is TGTGCCAGCAGCTTGGCCCGCGGGCGCGGGTACGAGCAGTACTTC.

This clone was detected only a few times. V usage is TRBV19 and J usage is TRBJ1-1; 8 nucleotides match TRBD1. V was clipped by 7 bases and J by 3 bases; unmatched bases: 10. Per the germline V gene, CDR1 is LNHDA and CDR2 is SQIVND (reference sequence). This CDR3 contains 15 residues. DNA for the CDR3: TGTGCCAGTACCCCCTTGGACAGGGCGGACACTGAAGCTTTCTTT. This gives the protein CASTPLDRADTEAFF.

This clone occurred a few times. The rearrangement uses TRBV5-8 and TRBJ1-4; no reliable D call. The CDR3 loop spans 8 amino acids. V gave up 2 bases and J gave up 17 bases, with 4 bases separating them. Germline CDR1 and CDR2: SGHTS and YDEGEE. The CDR3 region has the DNA TGTGCCAGCAGCTTTGACTTTTTT. Amino acids: CASSFDFF.

The rearrangement uses TRBV5-5 and TRBJ2-3, with D maybe TRBD2 (6 bases). Germline CDR1 is SGHKS and CDR2 is YYEKEE (reference sequence). The CDR3 is 15 residues long. Trimming pared 3 bases from V and 5 bases from J, leaving 16 bases between. As DNA, the CDR3 is TGTGCCAGCAGCTGGCCCCAAGCGGGCGTAGATACGCAGTATTTT. Protein: CASSWPQAGVDTQYF.

V usage is TRBV10-3 and J usage is TRBJ2-6; D remains unclear. Between the trimmed V and J ends, which lost 4 bases and 0 bases, there was a span of 4 bases. Germline CDR1 ENHRY, CDR2 SYGVKD. The CDR3 is made up of 14 amino acids. In nucleotides, the CDR3 is TGTGCCATCAGTGGCAACTCTGGGGCCAACGTCCTGACTTTC. Translating it yields CAISGNSGANVLTF.

The chain is built from TRBV11-2 and TRBJ2-1; 7 positions agree with TRBD2. After removal of 5 bases from V and 6 bases from J, the junction contained 4 bases not matched to a gene. The germline CDR1 and CDR2 sequences are SGHAT and FQNNGV. The CDR3 has 13 amino acids. Here the CDR3 reads CASSRTSSNEQFF. CDR3 nucleotide sequence: TGTGCCAGCAGCAGGACTAGTAGCAATGAGCAGTTCTTC.

This clone was observed many times. V is TRBV11-2 and J is TRBJ1-5; the D is unclear. Germline V gene lookup returns CDR1 SGHAT and CDR2 FQNNGV. This CDR3 is 10 amino acids long. V lost 8 bases and J lost 6, with 5 bases in between. CDR3 residues: CASAAQPQHF. The CDR3 DNA reads as TGTGCCAGCGCCGCTCAGCCCCAGCATTTT.

Written as DNA, the CDR3 is TGTGCCAGCAGGATGGACAGAAACTATGGCTACACCTTC. The encoded protein is CASRMDRNYGYTF. V usage is TRBV6-6 and J usage is TRBJ1-2; D is perhaps TRBD1 (6 bases). V shed 6 bases and J shed 2 bases, with 10 bases lying between them. Germline V gene sequence: CDR1 MNHNY, CDR2 SVGAGI (reference sequence). The CDR3 runs to 13 residues.

This clone was seen a single time. This chain uses TRBV5-4 with TRBJ1-6; no firm D call. Deletions cut 2 bases from V and 8 bases from J, with 5 bases between. The CDR3 length is 12 residues. Germline lookup yields CDR1 SGHNT and CDR2 YYREEE (reference sequence). In DNA form, the CDR3 reads TGTGCCAGCAGCTTCCCGGATTCACCCCTCCACTTT. This translates into CASSFPDSPLHF.

The chain has TRBV2 and TRBJ2-3, with TRBD2 matching 9 bases. From germline, CDR1 is SNHLY and CDR2 FYNNEI. With V trimmed by 5 bases and J by 5 bases, 8 bases remained unmatched. The CDR3 runs 15 residues. The CDR3 DNA reads TGTGCCAGCAGTACGGGCGGGGGGGCTGGAGATACGCAGTATTTT. It yields the protein CASSTGGGAGDTQYF.

The chain joins TRBV5-1 to TRBJ2-1, with 9 nucleotides matching TRBD2. V trimming: 2 bases; J trimming: 7 bases; junction bases outside the gene matches: 10. This CDR3 has 16 residues. Germline V CDR1 and CDR2: SGHRS, YFSETQ. CDR3 sequence reads: CASSLRREGFLNEQFF. CDR3 nucleotides: TGCGCCAGCAGCTTAAGGCGGGAGGGATTTTTGAATGAGCAGTTCTTC.

The chain couples TRBV5-6 to TRBJ2-7; 8 positions agree with TRBD1. The J segment lost 4 bases and the V segment lost 0 bases, leaving 3 bases of the junction unmatched. The germline V gene encodes CDR1 SGHDT and CDR2 YYEEEE. This CDR3 region has 14 residues. The CDR3 DNA sequence: TGTGCCAGCAGCTTGGTGGACAGGGAGTACGAGCAGTACTTC. This encodes CASSLVDREYEQYF.

This chain uses TRBV5-5 with TRBJ1-3; TRBD1 is a possible D gene (6 bases). Germline V gene data show CDR1 as SGHKS and CDR2 as YYEKEE (reference sequence). Trimming left V 8 bases short and J 0 bases short, with 18 bases between. The CDR3 has 16 residues. The CDR3 bases are TGTGCCAGTCATATGGGACAAGCCTACTCTGGAAACACCATATATTTT. This sequence encodes CASHMGQAYSGNTIYF.

This clone ranks as medium-sized. This rearrangement joins TRBV7-6 to TRBJ2-2; maybe TRBD2 (5 bases). CDR3 size: 14 residues. V dropped 5 bases and J dropped 7 bases, with 14 bases sitting between them. Germline CDR1 reads SGHVS; CDR2 reads FNYEAQ. The CDR3 DNA sequence: TGTGCCAGCAGCGGAAACACGGCGGGCGGGGAGCTGTTTTTT. Protein sequence: CASSGNTAGGELFF.

The chain combines TRBV4-1 with TRBJ1-5; D gene unclear. Trimming pared 4 bases from V and 0 bases from J, leaving 7 bases between. The CDR3 totals 14 residues. The germline CDR1 and CDR2 sequences are MGHRA and YSYEKL. The CDR3 sequence: CASSRPDSNQPQHF. CDR3 DNA sequence: TGCGCCAGCAGCCGTCCAGATAGCAATCAGCCCCAGCATTTT.

The count of this clone is one. The rearrangement uses TRBV19 and TRBJ1-2; D may be TRBD1 (6 bases). The CDR3 sequence is 15 residues long. V was pared by 2 bases and J by 3 bases, with 13 bases between. From germline, CDR1 is LNHDA and CDR2 SQIVND (reference sequence). The CDR3 DNA reads TGTGCCAGTAGTATAATAACAGGGACCGACTATGGCTACACCTTC. Amino acids: CASSIITGTDYGYTF.

This clone was found a few times. The rearrangement uses TRBV5-8 and TRBJ2-1; TRBD1 might be the D (5 bases). Trimming took off 2 bases at V and 7 bases at J, with 13 bases between the two ends. CDR3 size: 14 residues. Germline assignment: CDR1 SGHTS and CDR2 YDEGEE. The CDR3: CASSFISGLNEQFF. The CDR3 DNA follows: TGTGCCAGCAGCTTTATTTCAGGGCTTAATGAGCAGTTCTTC.

CDR3 nucleotides: TGTGCCAGCAGCTTTAGGGACAGGGGGCAGGAAGGTGAAAAACTGTTTTTT. This sequence encodes CASSFRDRGQEGEKLFF. V gene TRBV12-1 combines with J gene TRBJ1-4; the table's TRBD1 call for D was not verified on the DNA. TRBV12-1 has pseudogene status. The CDR3 runs 17 residues.

This clone is judged medium-sized. The rearrangement links TRBV7-6 to TRBJ1-1; D is possibly TRBD1 (5 bases). Germline CDR1 SGHVS, CDR2 FNYEAQ. V lost 5 bases to trimming and J lost 3 bases, with 10 bases between them. The CDR3 has 13 amino acids. In DNA form, the CDR3 reads TGTGCCAGCAGCCGGGGGGGGTACACTGAAGCTTTCTTT. Amino acids: CASSRGGYTEAFF. The full variable domain, completed using reference TRBV7-6 and TRBJ1-1, is GAGVSQSPRYKVTKRGQDVALRCDPISGHVSLYWYRQALGQGPEFLTYFNYEAQQDKSGLPNDRFSAERPEGSISTLTIQRTEQRDSAMYRCASSRGGYTEAFFGQGTRLTVV.

The rearrangement joins TRBV5-6 to TRBJ1-4, with TRBD1 matching over 9 bases. This CDR3 comprises 14 residues. J was trimmed by 5 bases and V by 4 bases; bases with no gene match: 3. Germline lookup yields CDR1 SGHDT and CDR2 YYEEEE. CDR3 amino acids: CASSDGTGNEKLFF. CDR3 sequence (DNA): TGTGCCAGCAGCGACGGGACAGGGAATGAAAAACTGTTTTTT. Variable domain in full (rest from reference TRBV5-6 and TRBJ1-4): DAGVTQSPTHLIKTRGQQVTLRCSPKSGHDTVSWYQQALGQGPQFIFQYYEEEERQRGNFPDRFSGHQFPNYSSELNVNALLLGDSALYLCASSDGTGNEKLFFGSGTQLSVL.